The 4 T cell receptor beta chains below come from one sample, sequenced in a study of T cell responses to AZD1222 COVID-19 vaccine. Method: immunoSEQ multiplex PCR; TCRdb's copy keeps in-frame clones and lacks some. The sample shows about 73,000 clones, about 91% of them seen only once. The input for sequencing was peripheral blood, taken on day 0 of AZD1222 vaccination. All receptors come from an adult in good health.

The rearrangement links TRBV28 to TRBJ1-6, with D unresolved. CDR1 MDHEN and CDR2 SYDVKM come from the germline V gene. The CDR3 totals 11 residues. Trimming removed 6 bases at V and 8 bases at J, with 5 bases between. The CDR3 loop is CASSHYSPLHF. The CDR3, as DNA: TGTGCCAGCAGCCACTATTCACCCCTCCACTTT.

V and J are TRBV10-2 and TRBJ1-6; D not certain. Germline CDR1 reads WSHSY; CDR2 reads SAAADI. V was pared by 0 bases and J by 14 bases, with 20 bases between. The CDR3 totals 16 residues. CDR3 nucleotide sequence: TGCGCCAGCAGTGAGTCAACCGGGTCCATGGGTTGGGCCCTCCACTTT. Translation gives CASSESTGSMGWALHF.

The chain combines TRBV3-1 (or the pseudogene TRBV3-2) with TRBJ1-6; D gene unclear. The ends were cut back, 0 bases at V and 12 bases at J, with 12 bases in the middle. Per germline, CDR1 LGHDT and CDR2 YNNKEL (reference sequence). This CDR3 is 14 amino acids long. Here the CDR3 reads CASSQDGVGRPLHF. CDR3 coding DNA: TGTGCCAGCAGCCAAGATGGGGTTGGGCGACCCCTCCACTTT.

The CDR3 spells CASSLASSGANVLTF. In DNA, the CDR3 is TGTGCCAGCAGCTTAGCTAGCTCTGGGGCCAACGTCCTGACTTTC. The chain joins TRBV7-2 to TRBJ2-6, with unresolved D. CDR3 length: 15 residues. Trimming cost V 0 bases and J 0 bases, with 3 bases left between them. Per germline, CDR1 SGHTA and CDR2 FQGNSA.